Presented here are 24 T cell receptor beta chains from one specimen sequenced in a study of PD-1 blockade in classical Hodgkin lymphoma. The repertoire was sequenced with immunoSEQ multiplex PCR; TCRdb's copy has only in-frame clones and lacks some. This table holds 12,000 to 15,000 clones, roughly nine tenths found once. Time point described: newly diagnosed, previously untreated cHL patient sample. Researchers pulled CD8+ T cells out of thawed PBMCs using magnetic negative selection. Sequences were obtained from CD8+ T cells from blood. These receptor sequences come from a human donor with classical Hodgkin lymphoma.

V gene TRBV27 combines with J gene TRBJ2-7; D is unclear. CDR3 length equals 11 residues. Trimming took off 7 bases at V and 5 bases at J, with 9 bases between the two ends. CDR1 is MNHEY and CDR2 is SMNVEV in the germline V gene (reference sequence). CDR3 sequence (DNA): TGTGCCAGCACTCATCACCACGAGCAGTACTTC. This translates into CASTHHHEQYF.

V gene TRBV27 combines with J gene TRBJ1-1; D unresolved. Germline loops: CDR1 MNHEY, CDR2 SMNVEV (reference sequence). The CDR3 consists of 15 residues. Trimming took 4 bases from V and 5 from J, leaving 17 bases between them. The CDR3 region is CASSSPSRDPTEAFF. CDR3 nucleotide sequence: TGTGCCAGCAGTTCCCCTTCCCGAGACCCAACTGAAGCTTTCTTT.

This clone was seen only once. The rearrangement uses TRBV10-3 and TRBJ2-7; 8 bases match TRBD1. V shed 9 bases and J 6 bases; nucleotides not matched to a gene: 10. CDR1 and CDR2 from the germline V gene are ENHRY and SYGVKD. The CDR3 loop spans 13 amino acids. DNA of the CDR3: TGTGCCATAGAGGACAGGGCCGAGGGCGAGCAGTACTTC. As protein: CAIEDRAEGEQYF.

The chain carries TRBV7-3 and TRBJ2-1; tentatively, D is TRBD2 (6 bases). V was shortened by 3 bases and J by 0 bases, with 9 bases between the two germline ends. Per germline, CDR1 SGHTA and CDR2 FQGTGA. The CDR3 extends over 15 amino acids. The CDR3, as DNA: TGTGCCAGCAGCTTTACCGGGAGCTCCTACAATGAGCAGTTCTTC. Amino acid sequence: CASSFTGSSYNEQFF.

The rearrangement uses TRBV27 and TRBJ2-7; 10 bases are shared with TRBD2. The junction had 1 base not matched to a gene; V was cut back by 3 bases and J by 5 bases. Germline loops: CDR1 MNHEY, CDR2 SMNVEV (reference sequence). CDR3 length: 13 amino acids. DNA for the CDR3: TGTGCCAGCAGTTTGGGACTAGCGAACGAGCAGTACTTC. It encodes CASSLGLANEQYF.

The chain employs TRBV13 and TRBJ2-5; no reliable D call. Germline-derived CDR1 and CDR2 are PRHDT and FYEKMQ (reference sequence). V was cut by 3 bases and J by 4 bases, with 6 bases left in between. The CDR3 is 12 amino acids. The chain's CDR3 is CASSLHIETQYF. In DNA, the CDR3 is TGTGCCAGCAGCTTGCATATAGAGACCCAGTACTTC.

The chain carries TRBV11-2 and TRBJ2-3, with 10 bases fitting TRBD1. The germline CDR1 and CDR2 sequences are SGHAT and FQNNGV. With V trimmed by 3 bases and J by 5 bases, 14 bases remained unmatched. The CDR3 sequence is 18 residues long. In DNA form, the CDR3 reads TGTGCCAGCAGCTTCCTTCCCTCCGGGACAGGGGCTGGAGATACGCAGTATTTT. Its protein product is CASSFLPSGTGAGDTQYF.

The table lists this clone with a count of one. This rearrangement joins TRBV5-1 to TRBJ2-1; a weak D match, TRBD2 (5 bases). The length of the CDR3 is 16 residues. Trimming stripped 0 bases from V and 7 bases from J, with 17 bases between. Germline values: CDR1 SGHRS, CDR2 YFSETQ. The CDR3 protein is CASSLGLAGEMNEQFF. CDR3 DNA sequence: TGCGCCAGCAGCTTGGGACTCGCGGGCGAGATGAATGAGCAGTTCTTC.

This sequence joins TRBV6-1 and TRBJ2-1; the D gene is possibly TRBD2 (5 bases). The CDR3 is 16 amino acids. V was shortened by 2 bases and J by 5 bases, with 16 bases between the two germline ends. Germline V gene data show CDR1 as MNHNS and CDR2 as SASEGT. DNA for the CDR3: TGTGCCAGCAGTGAATCGTGGGCGACTACCCACAATGAGCAGTTCTTC. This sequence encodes CASSESWATTHNEQFF.

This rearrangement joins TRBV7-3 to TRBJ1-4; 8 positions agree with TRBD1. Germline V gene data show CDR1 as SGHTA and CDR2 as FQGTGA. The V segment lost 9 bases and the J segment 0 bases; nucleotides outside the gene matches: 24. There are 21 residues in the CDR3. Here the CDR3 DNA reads TGTGCCAGAAAGAAATCCAAGGACAGGGTAAGTACTACGGCAACTAATGAAAAACTGTTTTTT. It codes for CARKKSKDRVSTTATNEKLFF.

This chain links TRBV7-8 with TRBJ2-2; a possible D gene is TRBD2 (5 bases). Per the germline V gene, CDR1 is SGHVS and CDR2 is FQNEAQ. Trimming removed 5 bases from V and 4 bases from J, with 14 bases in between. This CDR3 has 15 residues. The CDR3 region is CASSQDSGGTGELFF. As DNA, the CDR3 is TGTGCCAGCAGCCAGGACTCCGGAGGCACCGGGGAGCTGTTTTTT.

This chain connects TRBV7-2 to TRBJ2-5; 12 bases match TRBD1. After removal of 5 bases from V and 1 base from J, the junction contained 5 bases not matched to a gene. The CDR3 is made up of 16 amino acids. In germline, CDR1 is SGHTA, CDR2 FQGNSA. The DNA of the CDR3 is TGTGCCAGCAGCAATCGGGACAGGGGGCTCCAAGAGACCCAGTACTTC. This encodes CASSNRDRGLQETQYF.

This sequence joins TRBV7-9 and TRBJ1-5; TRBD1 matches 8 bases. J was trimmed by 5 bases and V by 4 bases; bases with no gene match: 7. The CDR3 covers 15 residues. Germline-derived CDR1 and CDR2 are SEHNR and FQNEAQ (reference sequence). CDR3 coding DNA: TGTGCCAGCAGCTCAGGGGGCTCCCGCCATCAGCCCCAGCATTTT. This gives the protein CASSSGGSRHQPQHF.

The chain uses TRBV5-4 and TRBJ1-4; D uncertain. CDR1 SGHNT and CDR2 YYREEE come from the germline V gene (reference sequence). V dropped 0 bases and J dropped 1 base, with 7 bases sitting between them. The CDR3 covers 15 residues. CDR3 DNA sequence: TGTGCCAGCAGCTTGGTGGGTCAAACTAATGAAAAACTGTTTTTT. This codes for CASSLVGQTNEKLFF.

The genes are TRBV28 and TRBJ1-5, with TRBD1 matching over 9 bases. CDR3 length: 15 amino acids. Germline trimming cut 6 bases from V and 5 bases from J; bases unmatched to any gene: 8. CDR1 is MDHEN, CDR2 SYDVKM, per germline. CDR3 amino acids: CASSQGDREDQPQHF. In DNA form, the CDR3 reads TGTGCCAGCAGCCAAGGGGACAGGGAGGATCAGCCCCAGCATTTT. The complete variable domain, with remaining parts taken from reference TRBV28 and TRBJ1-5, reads DVKVTQSSRYLVKRTGEKVFLECVQDMDHENMFWYRQDPGLGLRLIYFSYDVKMKEKGDIPEGYSVSREKKERFSLILESASTNQTSMYLCASSQGDREDQPQHFGDGTRLSIL.

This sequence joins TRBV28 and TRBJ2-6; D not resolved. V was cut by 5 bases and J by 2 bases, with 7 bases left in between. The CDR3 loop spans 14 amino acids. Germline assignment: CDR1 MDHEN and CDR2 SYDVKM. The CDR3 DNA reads TGTGCCAGCAGTCCCCTACCTGGGGCCAACGTCCTGACTTTC. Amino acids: CASSPLPGANVLTF.

CDR3 sequence: CASSSGPGADQPQHF. The CDR3 region has the DNA TGTGCCAGCAGCTCCGGGCCAGGGGCGGATCAGCCCCAGCATTTT. This rearrangement joins TRBV7-9 to TRBJ1-5; perhaps TRBD1 as D (6 bases). Germline V gene data show CDR1 as SEHNR and CDR2 as FQNEAQ (reference sequence). V lost 4 bases to trimming and J lost 5 bases, with 15 bases between them. This CDR3 contains 15 residues.

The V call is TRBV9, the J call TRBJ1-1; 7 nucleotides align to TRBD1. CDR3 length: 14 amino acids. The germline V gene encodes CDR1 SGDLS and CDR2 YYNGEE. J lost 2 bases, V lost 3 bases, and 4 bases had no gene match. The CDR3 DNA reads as TGTGCCAGCAGCGCCCGGGACAGCAACACTGAAGCTTTCTTT. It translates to CASSARDSNTEAFF.

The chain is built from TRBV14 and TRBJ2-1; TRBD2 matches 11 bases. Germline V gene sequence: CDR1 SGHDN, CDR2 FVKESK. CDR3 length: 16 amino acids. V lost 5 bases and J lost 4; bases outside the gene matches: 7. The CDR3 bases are TGTGCCAGCAGCTACCTACTAGCGGGAGCATACAATGAGCAGTTCTTC. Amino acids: CASSYLLAGAYNEQFF.

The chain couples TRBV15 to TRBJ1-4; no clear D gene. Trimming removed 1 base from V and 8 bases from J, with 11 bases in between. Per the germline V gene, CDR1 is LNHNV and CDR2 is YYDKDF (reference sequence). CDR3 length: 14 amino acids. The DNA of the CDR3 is TGTGCCACCAGCAGAGGGCAGGAGGGCGAAAAACTGTTTTTT. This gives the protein CATSRGQEGEKLFF.

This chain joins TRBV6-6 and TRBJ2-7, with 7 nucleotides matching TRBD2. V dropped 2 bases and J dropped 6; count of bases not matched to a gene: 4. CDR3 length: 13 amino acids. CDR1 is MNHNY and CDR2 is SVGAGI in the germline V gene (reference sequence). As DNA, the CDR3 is TGTGCCAGCAGTTACGACACGGGGGGCGAGCAGTACGTC. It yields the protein CASSYDTGGEQYV.

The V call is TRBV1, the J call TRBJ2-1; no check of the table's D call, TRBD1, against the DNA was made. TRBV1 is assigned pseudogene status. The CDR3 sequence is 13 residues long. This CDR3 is CTSSPPPRDEQFF. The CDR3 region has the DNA TGCACCAGCAGCCCACCGCCCAGGGATGAGCAGTTCTTC.

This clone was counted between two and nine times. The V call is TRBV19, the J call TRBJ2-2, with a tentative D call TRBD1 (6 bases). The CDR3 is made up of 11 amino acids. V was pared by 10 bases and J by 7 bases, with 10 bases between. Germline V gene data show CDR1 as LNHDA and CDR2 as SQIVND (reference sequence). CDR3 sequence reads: CATQGNGELFF. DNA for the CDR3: TGTGCCACCCAGGGGAACGGGGAGCTGTTTTTT. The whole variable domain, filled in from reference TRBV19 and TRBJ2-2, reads DGGITQSPKYLFRKEGQNVTLSCEQNLNHDAMYWYRQDPGQGLRLIYYSQIVNDFQKGDIAEGYSVSREKKESFPLTVTSAQKNPTAFYLCATQGNGELFFGEGSRLTVL.

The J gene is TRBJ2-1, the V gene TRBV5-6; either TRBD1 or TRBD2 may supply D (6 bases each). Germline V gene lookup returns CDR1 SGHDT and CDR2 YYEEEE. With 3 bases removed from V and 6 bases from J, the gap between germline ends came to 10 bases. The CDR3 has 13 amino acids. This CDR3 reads CASSWGAGNEQFF. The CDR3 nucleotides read TGTGCCAGCAGCTGGGGGGCCGGCAATGAGCAGTTCTTC.